This record looks at one T cell receptor beta chain sequence and its context. What it recognizes is unknown. V was shortened by 4 bases and J by 3 bases, with 16 bases between the two germline ends. CDR3 length: 17 residues. Germline values: CDR1 SGHVS, CDR2 FNYEAQ. This entry is derived from a study of post-analysis software for immune sequencing data. cDNA libraries for TCR beta contained unique molecular identifiers. Around 500,000 cDNA molecules were obtained per 1 to 10 million input T cells. In TCRdb, the PCR reads were re-called with MiXCR into one record per CDR3 protein. The table includes hundreds of thousands of distinct CDR3 sequences, around 50% detected once. Study-wide results and limits: Relative to controls, patients had five TRBV segments at higher frequency, with TRBV5-6, TRBV5-1 and TRBV20-1 among these.

This sequence joins TRBV7-6 and TRBJ2-6; D could derive from TRBD1 or TRBD2 (6 bases each). The source of this sequence is a girl aged 10-17 years with multiple sclerosis. Sequenced: blood. The CDR3: CASSSGTGARGANVLTF. In DNA, the CDR3 is TGTGCCAGCAGCTCCGGCACGGGGGCTCGTGGGGCCAACGTCCTGACTTTC.